This T cell receptor beta chain was recorded in a study of blood T cell repertoires in COVID-19. About the research overall: Material from acute and convalescent COVID-19 was sourced from the United States, Italy and Spain. In each case, the material was cDNA or gDNA derived from T cells, B-cell-depleted T cells, or PBMCs.

Participants' reported clinical history set cohort assignment. The authors' processing: Reference gene primer amplification yielded estimated nucleated cell counts. Some clones are missing from TCRdb's copy, which holds only in-frame ones; the method was immunoSEQ multiplex PCR. The V and J calls and clone size were taken over from that table, and D and trimming were inferred from the DNA. The sample has a few hundred thousand clones, 70% to 90% seen once; the top ten hold around 1.2%. The sample taken for sequencing was PBMCs or T cells enriched from blood (not recorded which). The TCR sequence derives from a woman aged 18-35 years who had recovered from COVID-19.

As DNA, the CDR3 is TGCGCCAGCAGCCTCCGGGACAGTTACTATGGCTACACCTTC. Amino acids: CASSLRDSYYGYTF. The chain has TRBV4-1 and TRBJ1-2, with 7 bases identical to TRBD1. CDR3 length equals 14 residues. Germline V gives CDR1 MGHRA, CDR2 YSYEKL. After removal of 4 bases from V and 3 bases from J, the junction contained 5 bases not matched to a gene.